This TCR beta chain was captured in a study of T cell changes during pregnancy in multiple sclerosis. Data came from immunoSEQ multiplex PCR; TCRdb stores just in-frame clones and leaves some out. Of 40,000 or so clones detected, around 90% appear once; the ten largest clones hold 0.35% to 0.55%. The trim removed 3 bases at V and 5 bases at J, leaving 4 bases unmatched. Per germline, CDR1 PRHDT and CDR2 FYEKMQ (reference sequence). The CDR3 sequence is 16 residues long. The origin of this receptor is a female donor in good health, enrolled as a control in a pregnancy study. The genes are TRBV13 and TRBJ2-1; the match to TRBD2 covers 13 bases. Sequencing used CD4+ T cells from peripheral blood mononuclear cells, obtained in the third trimester of pregnancy. The CDR3 protein is CASSLRTSGRDNEQFF. DNA for the CDR3: TGTGCCAGCAGCTTGAGAACTAGCGGGAGGGACAATGAGCAGTTCTTC.